The following is a T cell receptor (beta chain) sequence with its context. Its antigen is unknown. This entry comes from a study of cytomegalovirus exposure and HLA in healthy donors. PCR amplification relied on 60 Vbeta primers (plus 13 Jbeta primers). Some clones are missing from TCRdb's copy, which holds only in-frame ones; the method was immunoSEQ multiplex PCR. The sample includes about 130,000 clones, more than 65% seen only once; the top ten take less than 3%. The CDR3 is 16 amino acids. Trimming pared 4 bases from V and 2 bases from J, leaving 12 bases between. Germline V gives CDR1 LGHNA, CDR2 YNFKEQ. The study's findings and limits: Roughly uniform sequencing depth across donors was assumed, possibly incorrectly. Later analysis identified several of the most significant clusters that appeared linked to common viral pathogens.

The V and J genes are TRBV4-2 and TRBJ2-6; D is perhaps TRBD1 (5 bases). This clonotype was obtained from a man aged 45-60 years in good health and CMV-seronegative. Sequencing was done on a sample of PBMCs. The CDR3: CASSLTQVAGANVLTF. As DNA, the CDR3 is TGTGCCAGCAGCCTGACACAGGTGGCTGGGGCCAACGTCCTGACTTTC.